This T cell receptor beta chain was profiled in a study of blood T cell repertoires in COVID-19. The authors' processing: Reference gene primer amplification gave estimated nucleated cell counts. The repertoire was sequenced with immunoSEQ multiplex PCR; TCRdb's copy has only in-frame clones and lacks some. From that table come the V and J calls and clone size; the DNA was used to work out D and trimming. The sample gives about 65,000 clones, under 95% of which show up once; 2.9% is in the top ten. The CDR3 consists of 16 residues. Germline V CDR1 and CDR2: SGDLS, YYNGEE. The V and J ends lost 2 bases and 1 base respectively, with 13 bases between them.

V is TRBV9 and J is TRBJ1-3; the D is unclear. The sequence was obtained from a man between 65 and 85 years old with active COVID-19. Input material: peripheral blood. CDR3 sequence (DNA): TGTGCCAGCAGCGTGCAATCAGGCGCTTCTGGAAACACCATATATTTT. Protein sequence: CASSVQSGASGNTIYF.